A single sample gave rise to the 25 T cell receptor beta chains below, sequenced in a study of blood T cell repertoires in COVID-19. TCRdb keeps only in-frame clones here, not all; method: immunoSEQ multiplex PCR. The sample carries over 100,000 clones, about 91% recorded once. Input material: peripheral blood. These receptors were obtained from a man aged 45-65 years with acute or convalescent COVID-19.

This sequence joins TRBV9 and TRBJ1-3; 9 nucleotides align to TRBD1. The V segment lost 4 bases and the J segment 7 bases; nucleotides outside the gene matches: 9. The V gene's germline CDR1 is SGDLS and CDR2 YYNGEE. This CDR3 spans 15 amino acids. The chain's CDR3 is CASSTSQGTGNTIYF. For the CDR3, the DNA is TGTGCCAGCAGCACATCACAGGGGACAGGGAACACCATATATTTT.

V and J are TRBV19 and TRBJ1-1; D remains unclear. The germline V gene encodes CDR1 LNHDA and CDR2 SQIVND (reference sequence). The CDR3 is 14 amino acids. The germline V and J ends were trimmed by 7 bases and 4 bases, with 16 bases remaining between them. The CDR3 loop is CASKYEPTGTEAFF. The CDR3 bases are TGTGCCAGTAAGTATGAACCAACGGGCACTGAAGCTTTCTTT.

The rearrangement links TRBV28 to TRBJ1-6; D ambiguous. The CDR3 is 12 residues long. Trimming left V 4 bases short and J 9 bases short, with 7 bases between. CDR1 and CDR2 (germline): MDHEN, SYDVKM. CDR3 DNA: TGTGCCAGCAGTTCCGTTAGTTCACCCCTCCACTTT. Protein sequence: CASSSVSSPLHF.

The genes are TRBV6-5 and TRBJ1-5; the D gene is possibly TRBD1 (5 bases). Germline V gene sequence: CDR1 MNHEY, CDR2 SVGAGI. V lost 6 bases, J lost 6 bases, and 18 bases lay in between. This CDR3 spans 15 amino acids. The CDR3 sequence is CASSFPGRRGQPQHF. DNA of the CDR3: TGTGCCAGCAGCTTTCCGGGTAGAAGGGGTCAGCCCCAGCATTTT.

This sequence joins TRBV6-5 and TRBJ1-6; 9 nucleotides agree with TRBD1. The ends lost 2 bases at V and 9 bases at J; junction bases unmatched: 8. This CDR3 comprises 16 residues. Germline-derived CDR1 and CDR2 are MNHEY and SVGAGI. DNA of the CDR3: TGTGCCAGCAGTTACGACTACAGGGGGCACGGTTCACCCCTCCACTTT. Translation gives CASSYDYRGHGSPLHF.

This clone was seen only once. The chain is built from TRBV10-3 and TRBJ1-1, with 9 nucleotides matching TRBD1. The CDR3 loop spans 13 amino acids. CDR1 is ENHRY, CDR2 SYGVKD, per germline. After removal of 7 bases from V and 6 bases from J, the junction contained 6 bases not matched to a gene. The DNA of the CDR3 is TGTGCCATCACCAAGGACAGGGGCGCTGAAGCTTTCTTT. Its protein product is CAITKDRGAEAFF.

The chain uses TRBV11-1 and TRBJ2-1; TRBD2 agrees at 8 bases. With 4 bases clipped from V and 5 bases from J, the junction kept 10 bases outside the gene matches. Germline V lookup: CDR1 SGHAT, CDR2 FQDESV (reference sequence). The CDR3 consists of 16 residues. The CDR3 bases are TGTGCCAGCAGCTACCCGGGACTAGTGTGGGACAATGAGCAGTTCTTC. As protein: CASSYPGLVWDNEQFF.

This rearrangement joins TRBV7-2 to TRBJ2-2, with D maybe TRBD1 (5 bases). Germline V lookup: CDR1 SGHTA, CDR2 FQGNSA. Trimming removed 6 bases from V and 1 base from J, with 6 bases in between. This CDR3 has 13 amino acids. The CDR3: CASSTGNTGELFF. DNA of the CDR3: TGTGCCAGCAGTACAGGGAACACCGGGGAGCTGTTTTTT.

The chain carries TRBV28 and TRBJ1-5; 9 nucleotides line up with TRBD1. The CDR3 is made up of 16 amino acids. In germline, CDR1 is MDHEN, CDR2 SYDVKM. The junction had 14 bases not matched to a gene; V was cut back by 8 bases and J by 6 bases. CDR3 in DNA: TGTGCCAGCTGCCCGAAACAGGGGGCCGTGGGTCAGCCCCAGCATTTT. Amino acid sequence: CASCPKQGAVGQPQHF. Full variable domain (remainder filled in from reference TRBV28 and TRBJ1-5): DVKVTQSSRYLVKRTGEKVFLECVQDMDHENMFWYRQDPGLGLRLIYFSYDVKMKEKGDIPEGYSVSREKKERFSLILESASTNQTSMYLCASCPKQGAVGQPQHFGDGTRLSIL.

The rearrangement joins TRBV5-1 to TRBJ1-5, with D possibly matching TRBD1 (6 bases). CDR1 SGHRS and CDR2 YFSETQ come from the germline V gene. The germline V and J ends were trimmed by 4 bases and 7 bases, with 18 bases remaining between them. CDR3 length: 15 residues. DNA for the CDR3: TGCGCCAGCAGCCCGTCCGGGACATCGCCCCAGCCCCAGCATTTT. Translating gives CASSPSGTSPQPQHF.

The rearrangement joins TRBV6-6 to TRBJ1-2; D perhaps matches TRBD1 (5 bases). V was clipped by 6 bases and J by 5 bases, with 19 bases between them. The CDR3 runs 15 residues. Germline CDR1 and CDR2: MNHNY and SVGAGI (reference sequence). CDR3 sequence: CASRPYRSPYYGYTF. The DNA of the CDR3 is TGTGCCAGCAGACCCTACAGGTCCCCATATTATGGCTACACCTTC.

This clone was detected only once. The chain has TRBV28 and TRBJ2-1; D unresolved. CDR1 and CDR2 (germline): MDHEN, SYDVKM. The CDR3 extends over 13 amino acids. V lost 3 bases and J 4 bases, leaving 7 bases between the germline ends. CDR3 in amino acids: CASSFESYNEQFF. The CDR3 coding sequence is TGTGCCAGCAGTTTTGAGAGTTACAATGAGCAGTTCTTC.

This clone has just one count. J is TRBJ2-2 and V is TRBV19; D perhaps matches TRBD1 (5 bases). The germline gives CDR1 LNHDA, CDR2 SQIVND (reference sequence). V lost 3 bases and J 0 bases, leaving 20 bases between the germline ends. The CDR3 is 19 amino acids. The CDR3 loop reads CASSISHIGVRPNTGELFF. DNA for the CDR3: TGTGCCAGTAGTATCTCCCACATAGGGGTCAGACCGAACACCGGGGAGCTGTTTTTT. The whole variable domain, remainder taken from reference TRBV19 and TRBJ2-2, is DGGITQSPKYLFRKEGQNVTLSCEQNLNHDAMYWYRQDPGQGLRLIYYSQIVNDFQKGDIAEGYSVSREKKESFPLTVTSAQKNPTAFYLCASSISHIGVRPNTGELFFGEGSRLTVL.

The chain links TRBV6-1 to TRBJ1-1; D ambiguous. In germline, CDR1 is MNHNS, CDR2 SASEGT. The CDR3 consists of 14 residues. V dropped 1 base and J dropped 1 base, with 7 bases sitting between them. Here the CDR3 reads CASSEVAENTEAFF. The CDR3 nucleotides read TGTGCCAGCAGTGAAGTAGCAGAGAACACTGAAGCTTTCTTT.

The V call is TRBV10-3, the J call TRBJ2-4; possible D gene TRBD2, 5 bases. The CDR3 spans 18 residues. The V end was cut by 6 bases, the J end by 5 bases, with 26 bases between. CDR1 and CDR2 from the germline V gene are ENHRY and SYGVKD. The CDR3: CAISDPVEGLGLQNIQYF. For the CDR3, the DNA is TGTGCCATCAGCGATCCCGTTGAGGGATTAGGGTTACAAAACATTCAGTACTTC.

The gene calls are TRBV9 and TRBJ1-1; TRBD1 matches at 10 bases. CDR1 and CDR2 (germline): SGDLS, YYNGEE. V shed 3 bases, J shed 4 bases, and the junction held 9 bases outside the gene matches. This CDR3 has 16 residues. The CDR3 here is CASSARDRGFGTEAFF. Written as DNA, the CDR3 is TGTGCCAGCAGCGCCCGGGACAGGGGCTTTGGCACTGAAGCTTTCTTT.

J is TRBJ1-2 and V is TRBV28; no reliable D call. The CDR3 runs 14 residues. Germline V CDR1 and CDR2: MDHEN, SYDVKM. The V and J ends lost 7 bases and 0 bases respectively, with 12 bases between them. DNA for the CDR3: TGTGCCAGCAATACACGAACCCCTAACTATGGCTACACCTTC. As protein: CASNTRTPNYGYTF.

The chain couples TRBV5-1 to TRBJ1-2; tentatively, D is TRBD1 (5 bases). Trimming cost V 0 bases and J 5 bases, with 5 bases left between them. Germline lookup yields CDR1 SGHRS and CDR2 YFSETQ. The CDR3 sequence is 12 residues long. CDR3 sequence reads: CASSLGQYGYTF. For the CDR3, the DNA is TGCGCCAGCAGCTTGGGACAGTATGGCTACACCTTC.

The CDR3 region has the DNA TGTGCCAGCAGCTCCCAAGGGGGCGCGGCTGAAGCTTTCTTT. Its protein product is CASSSQGGAAEAFF. The chain links TRBV7-2 to TRBJ1-1; 7 positions match TRBD1. In germline, CDR1 is SGHTA, CDR2 FQGNSA. V lost 4 bases and J lost 6; bases outside the gene matches: 8. The CDR3 contains 14 residues.

The chain is built from TRBV5-4 and TRBJ1-1, with D possibly TRBD1 on 6 matching bases. Trimming cost V 3 bases and J 11 bases, with 23 bases left between them. In germline, CDR1 is SGHNT, CDR2 YYREEE (reference sequence). The CDR3 covers 15 residues. CDR3 residues: CASSSWTTNRDGAFF. The CDR3 nucleotides read TGTGCCAGCAGCTCTTGGACCACTAACAGGGACGGGGCTTTCTTT.

The rearrangement uses TRBV5-8 and TRBJ1-3; perhaps TRBD1 as D (5 bases). Germline V gene lookup returns CDR1 SGHTS and CDR2 YDEGEE. This CDR3 spans 16 amino acids. Trimming pared 4 bases from V and 0 bases from J, leaving 14 bases between. In nucleotides, the CDR3 is TGTGCCAGCAGCCGCGGGACTTTTACCTCTGGAAACACCATATATTTT. Protein: CASSRGTFTSGNTIYF. The whole variable domain, remainder taken from reference TRBV5-8 and TRBJ1-3, is EAGVTQSPTHLIKTRGQQATLRCSPISGHTSVYWYQQALGLGLQFLLWYDEGEERNRGNFPPRFSGRQFPNYSSELNVNALELEDSALYLCASSRGTFTSGNTIYFGEGSWLTVV.

V gene TRBV12-5 combines with J gene TRBJ1-3; no firm D call. Trimming left V 7 bases short and J 2 bases short, with 15 bases between. CDR3 length: 15 amino acids. The V gene's germline CDR1 is LGHNT and CDR2 FRNRAP. The CDR3 bases are TGTGCTAGTGCTCCGTGGGCCCCCACTGGAAACACCATATATTTT. Amino acids: CASAPWAPTGNTIYF. The full variable domain, in which reference TRBV12-5 and TRBJ1-3 provide the parts outside the CDR3, is DARVTQTPRHKVTEMGQEVTMRCQPILGHNTVFWYRQTMMQGLELLAYFRNRAPLDDSGMPKDRFSAEMPDATLATLKIQPSEPRDSAVYFCASAPWAPTGNTIYFGEGSWLTVV.

This clone was counted between two and nine times. This chain connects TRBV5-1 to TRBJ1-6; tentative D call: TRBD1 (6 bases). Germline CDR1 is SGHRS and CDR2 is YFSETQ. CDR3 size: 20 residues. V lost 0 bases and J 0 bases, leaving 19 bases between the germline ends. CDR3 nucleotide sequence: TGCGCCAGCAGCTTGGTCCCCAGGGGTAAGGGAAGCTCCTATAATTCACCCCTCCACTTT. It specifies CASSLVPRGKGSSYNSPLHF.

This clone showed up just a few times. This chain connects TRBV5-5 to TRBJ1-4; D not certain. Trimming left V 4 bases short and J 2 bases short, with 12 bases between. Per the germline V gene, CDR1 is SGHKS and CDR2 is YYEKEE (reference sequence). The CDR3 has 15 residues. As DNA, the CDR3 is TGTGCCAGCAGCAAACGGGTCGGGACTAATGAAAAACTGTTTTTT. Its translation is CASSKRVGTNEKLFF.

This chain links TRBV11-3 with TRBJ2-7, with D possibly being TRBD2 (5 bases). V lost 1 base to trimming and J lost 6 bases, with 19 bases between them. From germline, CDR1 is SGHNT and CDR2 YENEEA. The CDR3 covers 16 residues. The CDR3 DNA reads TGTGCCAGCAGCTTAGGCCACGAGGCGGGCCCCGGCGAGCAGTACTTC. The encoded protein is CASSLGHEAGPGEQYF.